The clone carrying this T cell receptor beta chain showed up just a few times. No antigen is known for it. This entry belongs to a study of T cell responses to AZD1222 COVID-19 vaccine. Overall study findings and caveats: Clonal diversity was possibly underestimated; the donors were predominantly white British and more often female.

Here immunoSEQ multiplex PCR was the method, and the copy in TCRdb shows in-frame clones only, minus some. The data hold tens of thousands of clones, with approximately 83% observed a single time. The J segment lost 1 base and the V segment lost 5 bases, leaving 8 bases of the junction unmatched. The germline V gene encodes CDR1 SGHRS and CDR2 YFSETQ. CDR3 size: 16 residues. The V and J genes are TRBV5-1 and TRBJ2-2, with TRBD1 matching 7 bases. This sample comprised peripheral blood, obtained on day 0 of AZD1222 vaccination. This clonotype was sampled from an adult in good health. The DNA for the CDR3 is TGCGCCAGCAGTTTTGACAGGGCCTTGAACACCGGGGAGCTGTTTTTT. It is translated as CASSFDRALNTGELFF.